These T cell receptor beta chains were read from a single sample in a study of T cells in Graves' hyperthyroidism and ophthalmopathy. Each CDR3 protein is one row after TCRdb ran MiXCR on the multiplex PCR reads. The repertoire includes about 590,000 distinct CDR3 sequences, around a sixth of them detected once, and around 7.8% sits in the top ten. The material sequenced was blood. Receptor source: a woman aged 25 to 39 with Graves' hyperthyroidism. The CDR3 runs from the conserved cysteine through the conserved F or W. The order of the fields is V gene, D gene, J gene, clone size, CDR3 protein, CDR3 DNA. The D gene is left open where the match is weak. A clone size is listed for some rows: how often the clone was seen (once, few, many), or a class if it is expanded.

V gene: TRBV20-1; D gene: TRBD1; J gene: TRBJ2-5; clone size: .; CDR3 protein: CSARDLDRGGETQYF; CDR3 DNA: TGCAGTGCTAGAGATCTGGACAGGGGGGGAGAGACCCAGTACTTC
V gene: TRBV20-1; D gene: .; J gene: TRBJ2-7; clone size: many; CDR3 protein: CSARPPSSYEQYF; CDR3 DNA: TGCAGTGCTAGACCCCCAAGCTCCTACGAGCAGTACTTC
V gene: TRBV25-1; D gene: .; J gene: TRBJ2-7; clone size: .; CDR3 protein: CASSDTGTSYEQYF; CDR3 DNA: TGTGCCAGCAGTGATACAGGGACTTCCTACGAGCAGTACTTC
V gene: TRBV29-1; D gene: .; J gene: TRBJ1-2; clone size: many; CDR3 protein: CSVEDTGGGYTF; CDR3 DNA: TGCAGCGTTGAAGATACCGGGGGAGGCTACACCTTC
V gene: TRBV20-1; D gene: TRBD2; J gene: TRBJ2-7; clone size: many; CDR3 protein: CSASGGRNHEQYF; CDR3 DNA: TGCAGTGCTAGTGGCGGGAGGAACCACGAGCAGTACTTC
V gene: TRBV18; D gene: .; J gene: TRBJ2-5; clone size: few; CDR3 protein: CASSPGEEAQYF; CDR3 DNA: TGTGCCAGCTCACCAGGAGAAGAGGCCCAGTACTTC
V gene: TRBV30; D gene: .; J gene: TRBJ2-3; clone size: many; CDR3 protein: CAWSASTDTQYF; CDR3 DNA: TGTGCCTGGAGTGCCAGCACAGATACGCAGTATTTT
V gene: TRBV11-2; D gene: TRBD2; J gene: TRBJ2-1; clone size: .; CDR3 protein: CASRETLAGVGEQFF; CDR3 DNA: TGTGCCAGCAGAGAAACACTAGCGGGAGTAGGTGAGCAGTTCTTC
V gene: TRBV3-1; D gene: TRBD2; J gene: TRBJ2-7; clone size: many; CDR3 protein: CASSPGLYYEQYF; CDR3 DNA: TGTGCCAGCAGCCCGGGACTATACTACGAGCAGTACTTC
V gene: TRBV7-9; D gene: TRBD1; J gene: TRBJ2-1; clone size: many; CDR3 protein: CASSMPRDRGTQFF; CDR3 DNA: TGTGCCAGCAGCATGCCGCGGGACAGGGGGACGCAGTTCTTC
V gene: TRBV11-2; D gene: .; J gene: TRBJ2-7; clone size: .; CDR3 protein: CASSPPGLRSYEQYF; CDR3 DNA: TGTGCCAGCAGCCCCCCGGGCCTTCGATCATACGAGCAGTACTTC
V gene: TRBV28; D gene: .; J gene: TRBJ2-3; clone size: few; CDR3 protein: CASSLSYAGGSTDTQYF; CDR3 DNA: TGTGCCAGCAGCCTTTCCTATGCGGGCGGGAGCACAGATACGCAGTATTTT
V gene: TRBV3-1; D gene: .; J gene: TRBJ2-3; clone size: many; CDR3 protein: CASSQMAGGGTSTDTQYF; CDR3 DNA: TGTGCCAGCAGCCAGATGGCGGGCGGTGGTACTAGCACAGATACGCAGTATTTT
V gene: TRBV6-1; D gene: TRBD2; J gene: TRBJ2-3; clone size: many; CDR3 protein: CASSEVDHVGRAHTDTQYF; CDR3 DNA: TGTGCCAGCAGTGAAGTGGACCATGTCGGGAGGGCCCACACAGATACGCAGTATTTT
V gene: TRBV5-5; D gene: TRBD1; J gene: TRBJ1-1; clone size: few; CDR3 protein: CASSRTGYGEAFF; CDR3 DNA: TGTGCCAGCAGTCGGACAGGGTACGGTGAAGCTTTCTTT
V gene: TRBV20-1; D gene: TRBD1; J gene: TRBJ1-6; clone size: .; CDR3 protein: CSARDLTQGAKDSPLHF; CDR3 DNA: TGCAGTGCTAGAGACCTAACACAGGGGGCGAAAGATTCACCCCTCCACTTT
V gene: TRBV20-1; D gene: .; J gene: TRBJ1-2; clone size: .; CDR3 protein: CSARGGTAPGGYTF; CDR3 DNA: TGCAGTGCTAGGGGTGGGACGGCCCCGGGGGGCTACACCTTC
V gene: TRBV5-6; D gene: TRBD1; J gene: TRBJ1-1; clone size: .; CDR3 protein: CASSLSGGVTEAFF; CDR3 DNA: TGTGCCAGCAGCTTGTCAGGGGGCGTTACTGAAGCTTTCTTT
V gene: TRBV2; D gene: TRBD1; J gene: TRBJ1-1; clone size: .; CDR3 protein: CASSALPPRDRFSHTEAFF; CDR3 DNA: TGTGCCAGCAGTGCACTACCGCCCCGGGACAGGTTTAGTCACACTGAAGCTTTCTTT
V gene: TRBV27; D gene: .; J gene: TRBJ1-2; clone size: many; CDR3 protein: CASSLARRRGRGYTF; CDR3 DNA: TGTGCCAGCAGTCTAGCCCGCCGACGTGGCCGCGGCTACACCTTC
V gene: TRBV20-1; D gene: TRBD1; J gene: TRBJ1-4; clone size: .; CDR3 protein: CSARRGQGVDEKLFF; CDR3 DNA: TGCAGTGCTAGACGCGGACAGGGGGTCGATGAAAAACTGTTTTTT
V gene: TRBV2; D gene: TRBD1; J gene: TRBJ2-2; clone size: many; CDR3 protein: CASRLIGQGTNTGELFF; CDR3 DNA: TGTGCCAGCAGACTCATCGGACAGGGTACGAACACCGGGGAGCTGTTTTTT
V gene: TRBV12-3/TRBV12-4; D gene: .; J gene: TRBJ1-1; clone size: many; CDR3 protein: CASRQGGAEAFF; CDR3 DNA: TGTGCCAGCAGACAGGGAGGCGCTGAAGCTTTCTTT
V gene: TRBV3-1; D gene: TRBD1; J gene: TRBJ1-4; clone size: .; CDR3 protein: CASSPPGQGDEKLFF; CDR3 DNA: TGTGCCAGCAGCCCGCCGGGACAGGGAGATGAAAAACTGTTTTTT
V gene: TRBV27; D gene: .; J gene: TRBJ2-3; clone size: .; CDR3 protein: CASSSTGISSTDTQYF; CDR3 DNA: TGTGCCAGCAGTTCGACAGGTATCTCTAGCACAGATACGCAGTATTTT
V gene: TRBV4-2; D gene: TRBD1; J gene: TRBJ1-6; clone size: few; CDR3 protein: CASSQDTGGPLPNSPLHF; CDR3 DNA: TGTGCCAGCAGCCAGGACACAGGGGGCCCCCTTCCAAATTCACCCCTCCACTTT
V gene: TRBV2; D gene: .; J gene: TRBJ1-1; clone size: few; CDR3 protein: CASSGGSTEAFF; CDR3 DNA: TGTGCCAGCAGTGGGGGGTCCACTGAAGCTTTCTTT
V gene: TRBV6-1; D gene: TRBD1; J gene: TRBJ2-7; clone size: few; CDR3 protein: CASSRPQGRHEQYF; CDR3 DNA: TGTGCCAGCAGCCGCCCACAGGGGAGACACGAGCAGTACTTC
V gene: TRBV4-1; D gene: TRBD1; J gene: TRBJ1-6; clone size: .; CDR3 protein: CASSQYSTGAGINSPLHF; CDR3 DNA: TGCGCCAGCAGCCAATATTCGACAGGGGCGGGTATCAATTCACCCCTCCACTTT
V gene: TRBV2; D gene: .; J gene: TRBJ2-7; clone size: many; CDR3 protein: CASSDSGLSYEQYF; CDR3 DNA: TGTGCCAGCAGTGACAGCGGCCTCTCCTACGAGCAGTACTTC
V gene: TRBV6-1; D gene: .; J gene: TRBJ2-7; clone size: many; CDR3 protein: CASSDGLSYEQYF; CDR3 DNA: TGTGCCAGCAGTGATGGCCTCTCCTACGAGCAGTACTTC
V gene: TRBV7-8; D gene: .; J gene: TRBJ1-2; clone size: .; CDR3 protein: CASSLGGNHGYTF; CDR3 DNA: TGTGCCAGCAGCTTAGGAGGGAATCATGGCTACACCTTC
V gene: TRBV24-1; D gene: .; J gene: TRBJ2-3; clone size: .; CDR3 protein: CATTGTSLVPDTQYF; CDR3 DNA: TGTGCCACCACCGGGACTTCTCTGGTTCCAGATACGCAGTATTTT